Below, 17 T cell receptor beta chains from the same sample are listed, as sequenced in a study of shared clonotypes between healthy human individuals. Profiled with immunoSEQ multiplex PCR; TCRdb holds only in-frame clones, not every one. The sample lists roughly 480,000 clones, 65% to 80% occurring once. The sequencing input was PBMCs. These receptors all stem from a woman aged 40 to 50 in good health. Some clones in this sample may be carry-over from other donors' samples.

The rearrangement joins TRBV6-1 to TRBJ1-5; 12 nucleotides agree with TRBD1. J lost 6 bases, V lost 6 bases, and 6 bases had no gene match. CDR1 is MNHNS and CDR2 is SASEGT in the germline V gene. The CDR3 has 15 amino acids. The CDR3 sequence: CASRRDRGPSQPQHF. CDR3 coding DNA: TGTGCCAGCAGGAGGGACAGGGGGCCGAGTCAGCCCCAGCATTTT.

The table lists this clone with a few counts. This rearrangement joins TRBV5-1 to TRBJ2-5; 12 bases fit TRBD1. Germline assignment: CDR1 SGHRS and CDR2 YFSETQ. This CDR3 spans 15 amino acids. The V and J ends lost 3 bases and 4 bases, in that order; junction bases with no gene match: 4. This CDR3 is CASSSGTGGGETQYF. The CDR3 DNA follows: TGCGCCAGCAGCTCCGGGACAGGGGGCGGAGAGACCCAGTACTTC.

The chain is built from TRBV7-2 and TRBJ2-7; perhaps TRBD2 as D (6 bases). The CDR3 loop spans 16 amino acids. The germline gives CDR1 SGHTA, CDR2 FQGNSA. V was trimmed by 4 bases and J by 2 bases, leaving 18 bases between them. DNA of the CDR3: TGTGCCAGCAGCTCCGACTCGACGCGGGGCACCTACGAGCAGTACTTC. It encodes CASSSDSTRGTYEQYF.

The V gene is TRBV5-1, the J gene TRBJ2-3; weak D call: TRBD2 (5 bases). Germline loops: CDR1 SGHRS, CDR2 YFSETQ. V was shortened by 6 bases and J by 4 bases, with 12 bases between the two germline ends. The CDR3 is 13 residues long. CDR3 DNA: TGCGCCAGCACCCCCGGAGGCGCAGATACGCAGTATTTT. Translated, it gives CASTPGGADTQYF.

The genes are TRBV19 and TRBJ2-5; D possibly corresponds to TRBD2 (5 bases). From germline, CDR1 is LNHDA and CDR2 SQIVND (reference sequence). This CDR3 comprises 14 residues. Trimming left V 1 base short and J 5 bases short, with 11 bases between. The CDR3 sequence: CASSIGTEAETQYF. For the CDR3, the DNA is TGTGCCAGTAGTATAGGAACGGAGGCCGAGACCCAGTACTTC.

The chain employs TRBV18 and TRBJ1-4; D is perhaps TRBD1 (5 bases). The CDR3 has 17 residues. Trimming stripped 2 bases from V and 3 bases from J, with 16 bases between. CDR1 and CDR2 (germline): KGHSH, LQKENI. CDR3: CASSPVAASGANEKLFF. CDR3 nucleotides: TGTGCCAGCTCACCAGTCGCGGCATCGGGGGCTAATGAAAAACTGTTTTTT.

V and J are TRBV5-1 and TRBJ2-3; TRBD1 matches at 10 bases. The germline V gene has CDR1 SGHRS and CDR2 YFSETQ. The V segment lost 0 bases and the J segment 4 bases; nucleotides outside the gene matches: 2. The length of the CDR3 is 15 residues. CDR3 coding DNA: TGCGCCAGCAGCTTGGCGGGACAGGGGCCAGATACGCAGTATTTT. Translation gives CASSLAGQGPDTQYF.

This chain connects TRBV7-2 to TRBJ2-2, with TRBD2 matching over 13 bases. The CDR3 extends over 16 amino acids. Per germline, CDR1 SGHTA and CDR2 FQGNSA. V shed 0 bases and J 6 bases; nucleotides not matched to a gene: 1. CDR3 amino acids: CASSLAGTSGAGELFF. The CDR3 DNA reads TGTGCCAGCAGCTTAGCGGGGACTAGCGGGGCCGGGGAGCTGTTTTTT.

This clone was counted a single time. The genes are TRBV19 and TRBJ1-4; D is unresolved. Trimming stripped 4 bases from V and 5 bases from J, with 11 bases between. The V gene's germline CDR1 is LNHDA and CDR2 SQIVND (reference sequence). The CDR3 runs to 14 residues. The CDR3 here is CASSKRENNEKLFF. CDR3 DNA: TGTGCCAGTAGTAAGAGGGAAAACAATGAAAAACTGTTTTTT.

This rearrangement joins TRBV19 to TRBJ2-7; D remains unclear. V was trimmed by 6 bases and J by 1 base, leaving 19 bases between them. Germline V gene lookup returns CDR1 LNHDA and CDR2 SQIVND (reference sequence). The CDR3 covers 16 residues. In DNA form, the CDR3 reads TGTGCCAGTAGCCCGTATCCCAGTTTAGGATCCTACGAGCAGTACTTC. This codes for CASSPYPSLGSYEQYF.

V and J are TRBV18 and TRBJ1-4; no definite D call. Trimming left V 5 bases short and J 8 bases short, with 18 bases between. Germline V gives CDR1 KGHSH, CDR2 LQKENI. The CDR3 spans 15 residues. This CDR3 is CASSTTVTVQEKLFF. The DNA for the CDR3 is TGTGCCAGCTCAACCACAGTCACTGTTCAGGAAAAACTGTTTTTT.

V usage is TRBV7-9 and J usage is TRBJ2-7; D is possibly TRBD2 (5 bases). The CDR3 loop spans 15 amino acids. V dropped 1 base and J dropped 5 bases, with 15 bases sitting between them. Germline-derived CDR1 and CDR2 are SEHNR and FQNEAQ (reference sequence). CDR3: CASSLGGRVIDEQYF. As DNA, the CDR3 is TGTGCCAGCAGCTTAGGAGGGAGAGTTATTGACGAGCAGTACTTC.

V and J are TRBV4-1 and TRBJ1-1; 9 nucleotides line up with TRBD1. The ends lost 5 bases at V and 1 base at J; junction bases unmatched: 5. CDR3 size: 15 residues. CDR1 and CDR2 (germline): MGHRA, YSYEKL. CDR3 region: CASSVYRGRNTEAFF. The CDR3 nucleotides are TGCGCCAGCAGCGTCTACAGGGGGCGGAACACTGAAGCTTTCTTT.

The rearrangement joins TRBV7-9 to TRBJ1-2; 7 bases are a match to TRBD1. Germline V gives CDR1 SEHNR, CDR2 FQNEAQ (reference sequence). This CDR3 has 12 residues. With 5 bases clipped from V and 8 bases from J, the junction kept 5 bases outside the gene matches. The DNA for the CDR3 is TGTGCCAGCAGCCCGACAGGGATCGGCTACACCTTC. Translating it yields CASSPTGIGYTF.

CDR3: CASSATGVGETQYF. The CDR3, as DNA: TGTGCCAGCAGCGCTACAGGGGTCGGGGAGACCCAGTACTTC. The V call is TRBV9, the J call TRBJ2-5; TRBD1 aligns across 7 bases. V gave up 3 bases and J gave up 5 bases; unmatched junction bases: 7. The germline CDR1 and CDR2 sequences are SGDLS and YYNGEE. CDR3 length: 14 residues.

The V and J genes are TRBV7-9 and TRBJ1-1; possibly TRBD1 for D (6 bases). V was shortened by 1 base and J by 3 bases, with 12 bases between the two germline ends. Germline loops: CDR1 SEHNR, CDR2 FQNEAQ (reference sequence). The CDR3 consists of 15 residues. The CDR3 DNA reads as TGTGCCAGCAGCTTAGTGGACAGATTGGACACTGAAGCTTTCTTT. It encodes CASSLVDRLDTEAFF.

This clone was observed a handful of times. The chain combines TRBV2 with TRBJ2-3; 10 positions agree with TRBD1. CDR1 SNHLY and CDR2 FYNNEI come from the germline V gene. The CDR3 covers 15 residues. The V segment lost 6 bases and the J segment 1 base; nucleotides outside the gene matches: 4. The chain's CDR3 is CASSGQGGRTDTQYF. CDR3 DNA: TGTGCCAGCAGCGGACAGGGGGGCCGCACAGATACGCAGTATTTT.